A single sample is the source of the 18 T cell receptor beta chains below, sequenced in a study of patients and donors after allogeneic stem cell transplantation (dated by TCRdb to between 2020 and 2021). The method was RT-PCR. For sequencing, a NextSeq 550 was employed. TCRdb itself trimmed the public reads at Q25 with fastp, ran MiXCR and retained productive beta chains. Every entry covers one CDR3 protein and lists the most common genes and DNA from its rows. Recorded for this sample are 2,000 to 3,000 distinct CDR3 sequences; 15% to 20% of them occurred a single time. The leading ten clones occupy less than 20% of the sample. Material: blood, either unsorted or a sorted T cell fraction (not recorded which). The receptors come from a human donor who was either an allogeneic HSCT recipient or a stem cell or donor lymphocyte infusion donor (not recorded which). It is not recorded whose cells these are; they may come from a transplant donor.

This clonotype was seen more than once but under ten times. The chain carries TRBV5-4 and TRBJ1-1, with D possibly being TRBD1 (5 bases). The germline CDR1 and CDR2 sequences are SGHNT and YYREEE (reference sequence). This CDR3 is built from 14 residues. V lost 0 bases to trimming and J lost 5 bases, with 11 bases between them. CDR3 sequence reads: CASSLAGGGTEAFF. In nucleotides, the CDR3 is TGTGCCAGCAGCTTGGCCGGTGGGGGGACTGAAGCTTTCTTT.

This clonotype was found a few times. V gene TRBV5-1 combines with J gene TRBJ2-1, with TRBD2 as a possible D gene (6 bases). V dropped 0 bases and J dropped 4 bases, with 11 bases sitting between them. This CDR3 contains 15 residues. Germline CDR1 SGHRS, CDR2 YFSETQ. The DNA of the CDR3 is TGCGCCAGCAGCTTGGATGCGGGAACGTACAATGAGCAGTTCTTC. Translating it yields CASSLDAGTYNEQFF.

This clonotype has a handful of counts. The V gene is TRBV7-3, the J gene TRBJ1-2; D not certain. The ends were cut back, 2 bases at V and 2 bases at J, with 3 bases in the middle. CDR1 SGHTA and CDR2 FQGTGA come from the germline V gene. This CDR3 has 12 amino acids. The CDR3 DNA sequence: TGTGCCAGCAGCTTAGGGAACTATGGCTACACCTTC. Amino acid sequence: CASSLGNYGYTF.

The chain combines TRBV11-2 with TRBJ2-2; possibly TRBD2 for D (5 bases). The V gene's germline CDR1 is SGHAT and CDR2 FQNNGV. The length of the CDR3 is 13 residues. Between the trimmed V and J ends, which lost 5 bases and 4 bases, there was a span of 8 bases. CDR3 protein: CASSPAGTGELFF. CDR3 nucleotide sequence: TGTGCCAGCAGCCCCGCGGGCACCGGGGAGCTGTTTTTT.

The chain carries TRBV7-6 and TRBJ2-1; 8 bases are a match to TRBD2. There are 16 residues in the CDR3. V dropped 0 bases and J dropped 4; count of bases not matched to a gene: 5. The germline gives CDR1 SGHVS, CDR2 FNYEAQ. This CDR3 is CASSLASASGYNEQFF. The CDR3 DNA sequence: TGTGCCAGCAGCTTAGCGAGCGCTAGCGGGTACAATGAGCAGTTCTTC. Filled out from reference TRBV7-6 and TRBJ2-1, the complete variable domain reads GAGVSQSPRYKVTKRGQDVALRCDPISGHVSLYWYRQALGQGPEFLTYFNYEAQQDKSGLPNDRFSAERPEGSISTLTIQRTEQRDSAMYRCASSLASASGYNEQFFGPGTRLTVL.

V usage is TRBV5-1 and J usage is TRBJ1-1; a possible D gene is TRBD1 (5 bases). Deletions cut 4 bases from V and 1 base from J, with 14 bases between. Germline V CDR1 and CDR2: SGHRS, YFSETQ. This CDR3 contains 15 residues. The CDR3 DNA sequence: TGCGCCAGCAGCCCGGGGCAGGAACGGAACACTGAAGCTTTCTTT. Encoded protein: CASSPGQERNTEAFF.

The gene calls are TRBV5-5 and TRBJ2-5, with D tentatively TRBD2 (5 bases). This CDR3 region has 15 residues. Germline lookup yields CDR1 SGHKS and CDR2 YYEKEE (reference sequence). V dropped 0 bases and J dropped 2 bases, with 11 bases sitting between them. The chain's CDR3 is CASSLADYPQETQYF. The DNA of the CDR3 is TGTGCCAGCAGCTTGGCCGACTACCCACAAGAGACCCAGTACTTC.

In its sample, this clonotype was seen a few times. The chain recombines TRBV21-1 with TRBJ2-7; the table assigns TRBD2, which was not confirmed against the DNA. TRBV21-1 is noted as a pseudogene. This CDR3 contains 14 residues. The CDR3 DNA is TGTGCCAGCAGCCCGCGACTAGCCATCTGCGAGCAGTACTTC. Amino acids: CASSPRLAICEQYF.

The V and J genes are TRBV11-2 and TRBJ1-1; 8 bases fit TRBD1. The ends lost 5 bases at V and 4 bases at J; junction bases unmatched: 9. The V gene's germline CDR1 is SGHAT and CDR2 FQNNGV. This CDR3 spans 15 amino acids. The CDR3 DNA follows: TGTGCCAGCAGCGCCCAGGGGGCGGGGAGCACTGAAGCTTTCTTT. Its translation: CASSAQGAGSTEAFF.

This clonotype was detected only a few times. The chain links TRBV7-3 to TRBJ2-3; D is possibly TRBD2 (5 bases). The V gene lost 5 bases and the J gene lost 2 bases, with 11 bases spanning the gap. Germline-derived CDR1 and CDR2 are SGHTA and FQGTGA. This CDR3 contains 14 residues. CDR3 amino acids: CASSPSLYTDTQYF. Written as DNA, the CDR3 is TGTGCCAGCAGCCCTAGCCTTTACACAGATACGCAGTATTTT.

The chain employs TRBV27 and TRBJ2-7; D remains ambiguous. In germline, CDR1 is MNHEY, CDR2 SMNVEV (reference sequence). V was cut by 4 bases and J by 5 bases, with 12 bases left in between. The CDR3 length is 13 residues. In nucleotides, the CDR3 is TGTGCCAGCAGTTGGAGCGCCCGGGACGAGCAGTACTTC. It is translated as CASSWSARDEQYF.

The gene calls are TRBV5-1 and TRBJ2-7; D remains ambiguous. The CDR3 contains 14 residues. The V end was cut by 0 bases, the J end by 2 bases, with 9 bases between. CDR1 and CDR2 from the germline V gene are SGHRS and YFSETQ. The CDR3: CASSLGGSPYEQYF. The CDR3 nucleotides read TGCGCCAGCAGCTTGGGGGGATCCCCCTACGAGCAGTACTTC.

This clonotype is deemed large. This rearrangement joins TRBV20-1 to TRBJ2-7; 7 positions agree with TRBD1. CDR1 and CDR2 from the germline V gene are DFQATT and SNEGSKA (reference sequence). Trimming cost V 5 bases and J 3 bases; bases outside gene matches: 1. The CDR3 sequence is 11 residues long. The CDR3 spells CSARQGYEQYF. For the CDR3, the DNA is TGCAGTGCTCGACAGGGCTACGAGCAGTACTTC.

This clonotype counts as medium-sized (0.01 to 0.1%). This chain joins TRBV7-2 and TRBJ2-5, with 7 positions matching TRBD1. The CDR3 has 14 residues. Losses at the gene ends were 5 bases for V and 2 bases for J; bases not matched to a gene: 5. Germline assignment: CDR1 SGHTA and CDR2 FQGNSA. The CDR3 nucleotides are TGTGCCAGCAGCAGGGGACAGAGTCAAGAGACCCAGTACTTC. Protein product: CASSRGQSQETQYF.

The rearrangement joins TRBV20-1 to TRBJ1-2; no clear D. The V end was cut by 8 bases, the J end by 8 bases, with 18 bases between. Per germline, CDR1 DFQATT and CDR2 SNEGSKA (reference sequence). The CDR3 has 12 amino acids. The CDR3 DNA sequence: TGCAGTCCACCATCGGGCAACCACGGCTACACCTTC. It codes for CSPPSGNHGYTF.

This clonotype has a handful of counts. The chain employs TRBV5-1 and TRBJ2-1; tentatively, D is TRBD1 (6 bases). Germline V gives CDR1 SGHRS, CDR2 YFSETQ. The V gene lost 2 bases and the J gene lost 3 bases, with 9 bases spanning the gap. The CDR3 has 14 amino acids. CDR3 bases: TGCGCCAGCAGCTTTGGACAGATCTACAATGAGCAGTTCTTC. This codes for CASSFGQIYNEQFF.

In this sample, this clonotype turned up a few times. V gene TRBV6-5 combines with J gene TRBJ2-1; 9 bases map to TRBD2. The CDR3 contains 13 residues. V was pared by 6 bases and J by 8 bases, with 5 bases of the junction left unmatched. CDR1 is MNHEY, CDR2 SVGAGI, per germline. The CDR3 reads CASSPGTSHEQFF. CDR3 nucleotides: TGTGCCAGCAGCCCCGGGACTAGCCATGAGCAGTTCTTC.

The CDR3, as DNA: TGTGCCAGCAGTTATATCGGGGGAGCGTCCTACGAGCAGTACTTC. This sequence encodes CASSYIGGASYEQYF. The chain recombines TRBV6-5 with TRBJ2-7; tentatively, D is TRBD2 (6 bases). Germline V gene lookup returns CDR1 MNHEY and CDR2 SVGAGI. The CDR3 totals 15 residues. Trimming removed 3 bases from V and 1 base from J, with 13 bases in between.